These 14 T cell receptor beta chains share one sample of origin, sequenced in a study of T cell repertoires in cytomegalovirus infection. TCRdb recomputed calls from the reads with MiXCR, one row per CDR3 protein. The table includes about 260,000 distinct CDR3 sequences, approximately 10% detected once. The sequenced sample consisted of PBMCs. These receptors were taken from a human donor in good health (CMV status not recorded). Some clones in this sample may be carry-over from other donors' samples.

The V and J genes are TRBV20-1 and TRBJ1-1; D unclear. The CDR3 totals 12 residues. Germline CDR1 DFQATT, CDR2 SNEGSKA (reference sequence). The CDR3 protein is CRARRGVDEAFF. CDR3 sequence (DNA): TGCAGGGCCCGTCGGGGAGTGGATGAAGCTTTCTTT.

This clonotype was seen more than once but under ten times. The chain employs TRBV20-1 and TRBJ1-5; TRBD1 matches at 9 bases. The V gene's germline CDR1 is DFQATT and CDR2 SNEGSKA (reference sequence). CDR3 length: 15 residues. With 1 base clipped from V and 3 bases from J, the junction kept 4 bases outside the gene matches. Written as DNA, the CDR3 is TGCAGTGCTAGAGGGGGACAGGGCCACAATCAGCCCCAGCATTTT. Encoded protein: CSARGGQGHNQPQHF.

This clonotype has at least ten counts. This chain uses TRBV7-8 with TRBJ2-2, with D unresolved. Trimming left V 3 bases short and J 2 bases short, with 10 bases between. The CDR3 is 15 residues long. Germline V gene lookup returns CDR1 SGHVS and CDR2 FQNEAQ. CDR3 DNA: TGTGCCAGCAGCTTTAGTGTCAGCAACACCGGGGAGCTGTTTTTT. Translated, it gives CASSFSVSNTGELFF.

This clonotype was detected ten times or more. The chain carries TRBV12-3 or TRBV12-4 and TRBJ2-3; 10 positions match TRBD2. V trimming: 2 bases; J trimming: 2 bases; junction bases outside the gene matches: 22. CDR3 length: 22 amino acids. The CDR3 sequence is CASSLSYQGRSGRARDTDTQYF. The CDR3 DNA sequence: TGTGCCAGCAGTTTAAGTTACCAGGGGAGGAGCGGGAGGGCCCGGGACACAGATACGCAGTATTTT.

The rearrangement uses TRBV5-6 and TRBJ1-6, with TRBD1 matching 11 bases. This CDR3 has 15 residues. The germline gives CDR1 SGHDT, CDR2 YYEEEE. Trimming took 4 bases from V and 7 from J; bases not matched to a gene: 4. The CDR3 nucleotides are TGTGCCAGCAGCGTAGGACAGGGGGCGAATTCACCCCTCCACTTT. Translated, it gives CASSVGQGANSPLHF. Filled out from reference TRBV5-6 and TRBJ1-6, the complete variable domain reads DAGVTQSPTHLIKTRGQQVTLRCSPKSGHDTVSWYQQALGQGPQFIFQYYEEEERQRGNFPDRFSGHQFPNYSSELNVNALLLGDSALYLCASSVGQGANSPLHFGNGTRLTVT.

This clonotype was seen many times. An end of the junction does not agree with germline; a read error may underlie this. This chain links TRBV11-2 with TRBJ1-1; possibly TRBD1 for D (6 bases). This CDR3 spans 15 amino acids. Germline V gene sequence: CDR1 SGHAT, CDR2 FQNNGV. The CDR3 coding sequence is TGTGCCAGCAGCATAGAGGGGGGTATGAACACTGAAGCTTTCTTT. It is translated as CASSIEGGMNTEAFF.

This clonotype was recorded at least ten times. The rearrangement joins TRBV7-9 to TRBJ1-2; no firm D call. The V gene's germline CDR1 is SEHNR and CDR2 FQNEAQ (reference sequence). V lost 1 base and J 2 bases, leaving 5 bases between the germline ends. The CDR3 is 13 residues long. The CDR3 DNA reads TGTGCCAGCAGCTTAGTGGCGAACTATGGCTACACCTTC. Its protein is CASSLVANYGYTF. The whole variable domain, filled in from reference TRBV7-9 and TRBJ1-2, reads DTGVSQNPRHKITKRGQNVTFRCDPISEHNRLYWYRQTLGQGPEFLTYFQNEAQLEKSRLLSDRFSAERPKGSFSTLEIQRTEQGDSAMYLCASSLVANYGYTFGSGTRLTVV.

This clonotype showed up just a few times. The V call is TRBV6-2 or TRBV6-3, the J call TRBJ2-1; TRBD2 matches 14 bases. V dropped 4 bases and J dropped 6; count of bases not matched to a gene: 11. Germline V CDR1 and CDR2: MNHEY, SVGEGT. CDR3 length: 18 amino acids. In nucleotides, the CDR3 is TGTGCCAGCAGTTCGCGGACTAGCGGGAGGTTGGTGTTCAATGAGCAGTTCTTC. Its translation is CASSSRTSGRLVFNEQFF.

The CDR3 reads CASSDPRTSGQETQYF. The CDR3 DNA sequence: TGTGCCAGCAGTGATCCAAGGACTAGCGGGCAAGAGACCCAGTACTTC. This chain joins TRBV25-1 and TRBJ2-5; TRBD2 agrees at 11 bases. The V gene's germline CDR1 is MGHDK and CDR2 SYGVNS. This CDR3 has 16 amino acids. V shed 3 bases, J shed 2 bases, and the junction held 5 bases outside the gene matches.

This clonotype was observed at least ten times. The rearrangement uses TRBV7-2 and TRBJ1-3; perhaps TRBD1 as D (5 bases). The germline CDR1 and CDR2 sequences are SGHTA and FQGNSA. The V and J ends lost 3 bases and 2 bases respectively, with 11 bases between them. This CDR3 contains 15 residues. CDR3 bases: TGTGCCAGCAGCTTGGCGGGGCGCGCTGGAAACACCATATATTTT. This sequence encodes CASSLAGRAGNTIYF.

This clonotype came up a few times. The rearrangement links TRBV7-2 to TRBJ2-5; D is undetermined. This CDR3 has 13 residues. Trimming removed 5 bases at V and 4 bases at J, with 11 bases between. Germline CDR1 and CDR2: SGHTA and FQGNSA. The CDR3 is CASSPAGPETQYF. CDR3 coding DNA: TGTGCCAGCAGCCCAGCCGGGCCAGAGACCCAGTACTTC.

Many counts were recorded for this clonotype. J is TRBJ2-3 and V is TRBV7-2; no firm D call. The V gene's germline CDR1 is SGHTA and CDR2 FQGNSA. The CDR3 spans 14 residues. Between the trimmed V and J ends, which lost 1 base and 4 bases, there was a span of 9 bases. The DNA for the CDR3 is TGTGCCAGCAGCTTAGATCGTGTGGCAGATACGCAGTATTTT. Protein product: CASSLDRVADTQYF.

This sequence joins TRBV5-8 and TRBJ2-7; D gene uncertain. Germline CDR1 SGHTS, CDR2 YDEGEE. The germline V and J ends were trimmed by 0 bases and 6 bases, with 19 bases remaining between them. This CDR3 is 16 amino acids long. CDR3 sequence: CASSLGKTASFGEQYF. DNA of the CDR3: TGTGCCAGCAGCTTGGGGAAAACAGCTTCGTTCGGCGAGCAGTACTTC.

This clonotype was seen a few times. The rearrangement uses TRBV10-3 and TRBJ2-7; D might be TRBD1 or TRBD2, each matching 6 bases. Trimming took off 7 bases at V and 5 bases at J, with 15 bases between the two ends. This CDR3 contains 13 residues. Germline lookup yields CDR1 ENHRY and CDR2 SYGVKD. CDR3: CAIKGGGPNEQYF. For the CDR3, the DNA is TGTGCCATCAAGGGGGGAGGACCCAACGAGCAGTACTTC.